A selection of T cell receptor beta chains follows, all from one sample in a study of blood T cell repertoires in COVID-19. Assay used: immunoSEQ multiplex PCR; TCRdb lists only in-frame clones, some missing. The table lists over 75,000 clones, less than 85% of them singletons. The sequenced sample was peripheral blood. These receptors all come from a man over 45 who had recovered from COVID-19. The CDR3 runs from the conserved cysteine through the conserved F or W. The D gene is left open where the match is weak. The size entry is marked missing in some rows and otherwise reads once, few, many or a size class.

TRBV5-6	TRBJ2-2	.	TRBD2	CASSEGLAGAFGTGELFF	TGTGCCAGCAGCGAGGGACTAGCGGGAGCTTTCGGCACCGGGGAGCTGTTTTTT
TRBV7-2	TRBJ2-1	.	.	CASSLDWLAYNEQFF	TGTGCCAGCAGCCTCGACTGGTTAGCCTACAATGAGCAGTTCTTC
TRBV2	TRBJ2-7	.	.	CASSESRTTDYEQYF	TGTGCCAGCAGTGAAAGCAGGACTACAGACTACGAGCAGTACTTC
TRBV6-5	TRBJ1-5	.	.	CASSYRDNQPQHF	TGTGCCAGCAGTTACCGGGACAATCAGCCCCAGCATTTT
TRBV4-2	TRBJ2-7	.	TRBD1	CASSQERDRGYEQYF	TGTGCCAGCAGCCAAGAAAGGGACAGGGGCTACGAGCAGTACTTC
TRBV7-2	TRBJ1-6	.	.	CASRTWGVPNSPLHF	TGTGCCAGCAGGACTTGGGGGGTACCGAATTCACCCCTCCACTTT
TRBV5-1	TRBJ1-6	.	TRBD1	CASSLVGGQENSPLHF	TGCGCCAGCAGCTTGGTAGGGGGACAGGAGAATTCACCCCTCCACTTT
TRBV12-3/TRBV12-4	TRBJ1-6	.	.	CASSRDTGLALHF	TGTGCCAGCAGCCGGGACACGGGTTTGGCCCTCCACTTT
TRBV5-6	TRBJ1-5	.	.	CASSLGGGRINQPQHF	TGTGCCAGCAGCTTGGGAGGGGGACGGATTAATCAGCCCCAGCATTTT
TRBV18	TRBJ2-7	.	.	CASSPGVSYEQYF	TGTGCCAGCTCACCAGGAGTCTCCTACGAGCAGTACTTC
TRBV12-3/TRBV12-4	TRBJ1-6	.	.	CASSRGDSPLHF	TGTGCCAGCAGTAGGGGCGATTCACCCCTCCACTTT
TRBV6-5	TRBJ2-7	.	TRBD1	CASSRDSYEQYF	TGTGCCAGCAGTAGGGACAGCTACGAGCAGTACTTC
TRBV4-3	TRBJ1-1	few	.	CASSQAGTEAFF	TGCGCCAGCAGCCAAGCCGGGACTGAAGCTTTCTTT
TRBV27	TRBJ2-7	.	TRBD2	CASSSTISSGAYEQYF	TGTGCCAGCAGTTCCACGATCTCTAGCGGAGCTTACGAGCAGTACTTC
TRBV6-1	TRBJ1-1	once	TRBD1	CASSELNHLGQGGTEAFF	TGTGCCAGCAGTGAGTTGAACCACCTAGGACAGGGGGGTACTGAAGCTTTCTTT
TRBV10-3	TRBJ1-3	.	TRBD1	CAISDPTGGYGNTIYF	TGTGCCATCAGTGACCCAACAGGGGGCTATGGAAACACCATATATTTT
TRBV6-5	TRBJ2-7	.	.	CASSYSGFGGTYEQYF	TGTGCCAGCAGTTACTCGGGTTTCGGGGGAACCTACGAGCAGTACTTC
TRBV7-3	TRBJ2-6	.	TRBD1	CASSSGGPGANVLTF	TGTGCCAGCAGCTCAGGGGGCCCTGGGGCCAACGTCCTGACTTTC
TRBV27	TRBJ1-3	.	TRBD1	CASSPLGQGQGNTIYF	TGTGCCAGCAGTCCGCTCGGACAGGGTCAGGGAAACACCATATATTTT
TRBV11-2	TRBJ2-5	few	.	CASSLRGGGRETQYF	TGTGCCAGCAGCTTAAGGGGCGGTGGACGGGAGACCCAGTACTTC
TRBV28	TRBJ1-1	few	.	CASSGLQLNTEAFF	TGTGCCAGCAGTGGTTTACAGTTGAACACTGAAGCTTTCTTT
TRBV7-2	TRBJ1-4	once	.	CASSPDRFNEKLFF	TGTGCCAGCAGCCCCGACAGGTTTAATGAAAAACTGTTTTTT
TRBV4-1	TRBJ1-2	.	.	CASSQDTGKYGYTF	TGCGCCAGCAGCCAAGATACAGGGAAGTATGGCTACACCTTC
TRBV28	TRBJ1-5	.	.	CASSLSEVRWPQHF	TGTGCCAGCAGTTTATCGGAGGTTCGGTGGCCCCAGCATTTT
TRBV21-1	TRBJ1-2	once	.	CASPRVGYTF	TGTGCCAGTCCCCGGGTTGGCTACACCTTC
TRBV27	TRBJ2-5	.	TRBD1	CASSSTTGGSETQYF	TGTGCCAGCAGTTCTACGACAGGGGGCAGCGAGACCCAGTACTTC
TRBV7-9	TRBJ2-5	.	.	CASSDPGRAGTQYF	TGTGCCAGCAGCGACCCTGGCAGGGCGGGAACCCAGTACTTC
TRBV9	TRBJ2-2	.	.	CASSVTLTGELFF	TGTGCCAGCAGCGTAACCCTGACTGGGGAGCTGTTTTTT
TRBV5-1	TRBJ1-2	.	.	CASSSDIYGYTF	TGCGCCAGCAGCTCGGACATTTATGGCTACACCTTC
TRBV5-6	TRBJ2-5	.	TRBD1	CASSLGQQETQYF	TGTGCCAGCAGCCTGGGACAGCAAGAGACCCAGTACTTC
TRBV9	TRBJ2-5	.	.	CASSVSNQETQYF	TGTGCCAGCAGCGTGTCCAATCAAGAGACCCAGTACTTC
TRBV7-2	TRBJ2-4	.	TRBD1	CASSKRDSTKNIQYF	TGTGCCAGCAGCAAAAGGGACAGTACCAAAAACATTCAGTACTTC
TRBV6-6	TRBJ1-5	.	TRBD1	CASRKDRGSNQPQHF	TGTGCCAGCAGAAAGGACAGGGGAAGCAATCAGCCCCAGCATTTT
TRBV19	TRBJ2-7	.	TRBD1	CASSPAGQGVGEQYF	TGTGCCAGTAGCCCCGCAGGACAGGGGGTAGGAGAGCAGTACTTC
TRBV4-2	TRBJ2-3	.	TRBD2	CASSQDTSGGADTQYF	TGTGCCAGCAGCCAAGATACTAGCGGGGGGGCCGATACGCAGTATTTT
TRBV12-3/TRBV12-4	TRBJ1-1	once	TRBD1	CASKRTGYTEAFF	TGTGCCAGCAAACGGACAGGGTACACTGAAGCTTTCTTT
TRBV19	TRBJ2-2	.	TRBD2	CASSARTSGASNTGELFF	TGTGCCAGTAGTGCAAGGACTAGCGGGGCCTCGAACACCGGGGAGCTGTTTTTT
TRBV5-4	TRBJ2-3	.	TRBD2	CASSPGLAGVSDTQYF	TGTGCCAGCAGCCCGGGACTAGCGGGGGTATCAGATACGCAGTATTTT
TRBV7-6	TRBJ2-3	.	.	CASSLPGLGGDTQYF	TGTGCCAGCAGCCTACCCGGCCTAGGAGGGGATACGCAGTATTTT
TRBV12-3/TRBV12-4	TRBJ2-7	.	.	CASSFGGYEQYF	TGTGCCAGCAGTTTCGGGGGTTACGAGCAGTACTTC